The rows below give T cell receptor beta chains drawn from one sample of a study of cytomegalovirus exposure and HLA in healthy donors. Here immunoSEQ multiplex PCR was the method, and the copy in TCRdb shows in-frame clones only, minus some. The sample lists 100,000 to 150,000 clones, around 83% occurring once. Sequenced input: PBMCs. The source is a girl aged 2-10 years in good health and CMV-seronegative. CDR3s include the opening cysteine and the closing phenylalanine or tryptophan. The D gene is left open where the match is weak. Expanded clones are given a class, and other clones once, few, many or no size at all.

>TRBJ2-1|TRBV7-2|.|TRBD2
TGTGCCAGCAGCCCCGGGACTAGCACCTACAATGAGCAGTTCTTC
CASSPGTSTYNEQFF
>TRBJ1-4|TRBV13|.|.
TGTGCCAGCAGCTTAGGCTCAGGGGTGGCAACTAATGAAAAACTGTTTTTT
CASSLGSGVATNEKLFF
>TRBJ1-2|TRBV7-6|.|.
TGTGCCAGCAGCTTAGGATACCCAGGAAACTATGGCTACACCTTC
CASSLGYPGNYGYTF
>TRBJ2-1|TRBV6-5|.|.
TGTGCCAGCAACAACTGGGGGGGGCCCAGGCGGGAGCAGTTCTTC
CASNNWGGPRREQFF
>TRBJ2-7|TRBV11-2|.|TRBD2
TGTGCCAGCAGCTTAGAGTCGGGGGGGTTCTCCGAGCAGTACTTC
CASSLESGGFSEQYF
>TRBJ2-7|TRBV28|.|.
TGTGCCAGCAGACCTCAGGGGGGATACGAGCAGTACTTC
CASRPQGGYEQYF
>TRBJ1-4|TRBV6-5|.|.
TGTGCCAGCAGTTACAGGGGGTTGGGTGAAAAACTGTTTTTT
CASSYRGLGEKLFF
>TRBJ2-3|TRBV10-3|.|TRBD2
TGTGCCATCAGTGATCCAGCGGGAGGGATGGCTAGCACAGATACGCAGTATTTT
CAISDPAGGMASTDTQYF
>TRBJ2-7|TRBV6-6|.|TRBD2
TGTGCCAGCAGTTACCGCCCAGCGGGACTCGCCGTGGAGCAGTACTTC
CASSYRPAGLAVEQYF
>TRBJ2-1|TRBV6-1|.|.
TGTGCCAGCAGTGAAGCGGGGCCCTACAATGAGCAGTTCTTC
CASSEAGPYNEQFF
>TRBJ2-5|TRBV27|.|TRBD2
TGTGCCAGCAGGACTAGCGGGAAAGAGACCCAGTACTTC
CASRTSGKETQYF
>TRBJ2-2|TRBV7-8|.|TRBD1
TGTGCCAGCAGCTTAAGGACAGGGTCAGCCGGGGAGCTGTTTTTT
CASSLRTGSAGELFF
>TRBJ2-4|TRBV11-2|.|TRBD1
TGTGCCAGCAGCAGAAGAGGACAGGCGCTAGCCAAAAACATTCAGTACTTC
CASSRRGQALAKNIQYF
>TRBJ1-1|TRBV7-2|.|TRBD1
TGTGCCAGCAGCTTAAAGGACAGGGAGGGTACTGAAGCTTTCTTT
CASSLKDREGTEAFF
>TRBJ2-1|TRBV2|.|.
TGTGCCAGCAGTGAAGAACCGGGACTGCCTGCCAATGAGCAGTTCTTC
CASSEEPGLPANEQFF
>TRBJ1-5|TRBV10-3|.|TRBD1
TGTGCCACCGGACAGGGGGGCACAAATCAGCCCCAGCATTTT
CATGQGGTNQPQHF
>TRBJ2-4|TRBV27|few|TRBD1
TGTGCCAGCAGTTTAAGTGGGCAGGGGGCCGCCTTAAACATTCAGTACTTC
CASSLSGQGAALNIQYF
>TRBJ2-3|TRBV4-1|.|.
TGCGCCAGCAGCCAAGAAAAGGGAGCGGGCACTAGCACAGATACGCAGTATTTT
CASSQEKGAGTSTDTQYF
>TRBJ2-6|TRBV5-1|.|TRBD2
TGCGCCAGCAGCGATTCACTAGCGGGAGGCGCTGGGGCCAACGTCCTGACTTTC
CASSDSLAGGAGANVLTF
>TRBJ2-5|TRBV28|.|.
TGTGCCAGCAGTTTACAGGGGCGCAAGGAGACCCAGTACTTC
CASSLQGRKETQYF
>TRBJ2-2|TRBV7-2|.|.
TGTGCCAGCAGCATACAGGGAATCGCGAACACCGGGGAGCTGTTTTTT
CASSIQGIANTGELFF
>TRBJ2-7|TRBV20-1|once|.
TGCAGTGCTTCCAAAGCCGAGCAGTACTTC
CSASKAEQYF
>TRBJ2-5|TRBV5-1|.|.
TGCGCCAGCAGCTTGGTGTTGACTGAGACCCAGTACTTC
CASSLVLTETQYF
>TRBJ2-5|TRBV19|once|TRBD1
TGTGCCAGTAGCGGGGGGGACAGGGGCGAGACCCAGTACTTC
CASSGGDRGETQYF
>TRBJ2-7|TRBV7-2|.|TRBD1
TGTGCCAGCAGCAGGGACAGATCCTACGAGCAGTACTTC
CASSRDRSYEQYF
>TRBJ2-2|TRBV10-3|few|.
TGTGCCATCAGTCCCACAGCTAGCGCCGGGGAGCTGTTTTTT
CAISPTASAGELFF
>TRBJ1-2|TRBV6-1|.|TRBD1
TGTGCCAGCAGTGACCAGGGGACAGAGGACAGAAGGTTGACCTTC
CASSDQGTEDRRLTF
>TRBJ1-1|TRBV15|.|.
TGTGCCACCAGCAGAGATTACAGATGGACTGAAGCTTTCTTT
CATSRDYRWTEAFF
>TRBJ1-6|TRBV30|.|TRBD1
TGTGCCTGGAGTAAGCCTCCCGGGACAGGGAATTCACCCCTCCACTTT
CAWSKPPGTGNSPLHF
>TRBJ1-5|TRBV6-5|.|.
TGTGCCAGCAGTTACCGGGGTTCGGGTCAGCCCCAGCATTTT
CASSYRGSGQPQHF
>TRBJ2-3|TRBV9|.|TRBD1
TGTGCCAGCAGCCCGGACAGGGGAGGCACAGATACGCAGTATTTT
CASSPDRGGTDTQYF
>TRBJ2-3|TRBV30|.|TRBD1
TGTGCCTTGAAGAAGCCGGGACAGAGGGGAGATACGCAGTATTTT
CALKKPGQRGDTQYF
>TRBJ1-2|TRBV19|.|.
TGTGCCAGTAGTACCGGACAGCCTTACTATGGCTACACCTTC
CASSTGQPYYGYTF
>TRBJ2-7|TRBV4-3|.|.
TGCGCCAGCAGCCAAGAAAGACTATCCTACGAGCAGTACTTC
CASSQERLSYEQYF
>TRBJ2-1|TRBV18|.|TRBD1
TGTGCCAGCTCATCAGCGACAGGGGGATACAATGAGCAGTTCTTC
CASSSATGGYNEQFF
>TRBJ2-1|TRBV7-6|.|.
TGTGCCAGCAGCTTAAGGCTAGCCTTTCCCGAGGTCGGTGAGCAGTTCTTC
CASSLRLAFPEVGEQFF
>TRBJ2-7|TRBV6-5|.|TRBD1
TGTGCCAGCAGCTTGCGGACAGGGGGCGTCTGGGAGCAGTACTTC
CASSLRTGGVWEQYF
>TRBJ1-3|TRBV7-9|.|.
TGTGCCAGCAGCTTAGGCCGGGGTTCTGGAAACACCATATATTTT
CASSLGRGSGNTIYF
>TRBJ2-7|TRBV5-1|.|TRBD1
TGCGCCAGCAGCAAACCAGACAGGGCGCGCTACGAGCAGTACTTC
CASSKPDRARYEQYF
>TRBJ1-1|TRBV7-8|once|.
TGTGCCAGCAGCTTAGAGTGGCAGTTGAACACTGAAGCTTTCTTT
CASSLEWQLNTEAFF
>TRBJ1-1|TRBV25-1|few|.
TGTGCCAGCAGTGACCAACAGGGCGGCACTGAAGCTTTCTTT
CASSDQQGGTEAFF
>TRBJ1-2|TRBV29-1|.|.
TGCAGCGCGCAGGGGAGGGGAAACTATGGCTACACCTTC
CSAQGRGNYGYTF
>TRBJ2-5|TRBV19|.|TRBD2
TGTGCCAGTAGTATCGGCCTAGCGGGAGTCGGAGAGACCCAGTACTTC
CASSIGLAGVGETQYF
>TRBJ1-5|TRBV19|.|.
TGTGCCAGTAACGGGAACGGCAATCAGCCCCAGCATTTT
CASNGNGNQPQHF
>TRBJ1-2|TRBV6-5|.|.
TGTGCCAGCAGTTACAGGGGCGCTAACTATGGCTACACCTTC
CASSYRGANYGYTF
>TRBJ2-1|TRBV7-3|.|TRBD1
TGTGCCAGCAGCTTTCCCCAGGGGGCTTTGGGCAATGAGCAGTTCTTC
CASSFPQGALGNEQFF
>TRBJ1-1|TRBV7-9|once|.
TGTGCCAGCAGCCTGCCAGGCACTGAAGCTTTCTTT
CASSLPGTEAFF